Here is one T cell receptor beta chain with its context. Its antigen remains unknown. This record comes from a study of cytomegalovirus exposure and HLA in healthy donors. PCR was performed using 60 Vbeta and 13 Jbeta primers. Sequenced by immunoSEQ multiplex PCR; TCRdb stores in-frame clones only, minus some. The sample yields 120,000 to 150,000 clones, around 73% seen once. Study results and limitations: It has been reported that TCR beta sequences accurately predicted the HLA-A and HLA-B alleles of most subjects.

Germline V lookup: CDR1 MDHEN, CDR2 SYDVKM. This CDR3 has 14 residues. V was shortened by 5 bases and J by 2 bases, with 12 bases between the two germline ends. This clonotype was obtained from a woman aged 40 to 49 in good health and CMV-seronegative. Material: PBMCs. The chain links TRBV28 to TRBJ1-2; TRBD1 is a possible D gene (5 bases). This CDR3 is CASSPRAGNYGYTF. CDR3 DNA sequence: TGTGCCAGCAGTCCCAGGGCTGGGAACTATGGCTACACCTTC.